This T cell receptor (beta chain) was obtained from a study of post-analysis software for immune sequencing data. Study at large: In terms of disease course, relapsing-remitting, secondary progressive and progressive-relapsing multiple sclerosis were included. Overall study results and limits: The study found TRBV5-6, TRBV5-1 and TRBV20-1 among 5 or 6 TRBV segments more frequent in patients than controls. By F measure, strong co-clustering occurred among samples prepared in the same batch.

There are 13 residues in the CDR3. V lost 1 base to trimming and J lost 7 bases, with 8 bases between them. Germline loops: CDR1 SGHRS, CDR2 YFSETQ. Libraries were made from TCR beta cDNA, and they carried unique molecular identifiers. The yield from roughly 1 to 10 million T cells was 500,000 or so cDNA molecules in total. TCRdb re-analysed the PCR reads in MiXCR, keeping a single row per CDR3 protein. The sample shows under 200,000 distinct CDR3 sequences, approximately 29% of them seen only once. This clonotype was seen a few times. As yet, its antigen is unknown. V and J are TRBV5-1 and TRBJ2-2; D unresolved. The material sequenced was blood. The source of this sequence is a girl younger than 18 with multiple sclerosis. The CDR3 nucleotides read TGCGCCAGCAGCTTGAAGACAATCGGGGAGCTGTTTTTT. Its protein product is CASSLKTIGELFF.